A selection of T cell receptor beta chains follows, all from one sample in a study of response to subunit inactivated influenza vaccine. TCRdb re-called the RT-PCR reads with MiXCR, one entry per CDR3 protein. The profile shows fewer than 600,000 distinct CDR3 sequences, approximately 6.9% of them singletons. Sequenced here: PBMCs from blood, sampled around 25 months after vaccination. Receptor source: a man aged 50-75 years who received an inactivated influenza vaccine. The CDR3 runs from the conserved cysteine through the conserved F or W. The order of the fields is J gene, D gene, V gene, clone size, CDR3 DNA, CDR3 protein. The D gene is left open where the match is weak. Clone size is stated in some rows and not others, as once, few, many or a class when expanded.

J gene: TRBJ2-2
D gene: NA
V gene: TRBV12-3/TRBV12-4
clone size: NA
CDR3 DNA: TGTGCCACCGGAGGTGTCCCGGGGAAACACACCGGGGAGCTGTTTTTT
CDR3 protein: CATGGVPGKHTGELFF

J gene: TRBJ2-1
D gene: NA
V gene: TRBV7-2
clone size: many
CDR3 DNA: TGTGCCAGCAGCTTAGACAGGGTATACAATGAGCAGTTCTTC
CDR3 protein: CASSLDRVYNEQFF

J gene: TRBJ1-1
D gene: NA
V gene: TRBV12-3/TRBV12-4
clone size: few
CDR3 DNA: TGTGCCAGCAGTTTAGCGGTGGTAGGAAAAGCTTTCTTT
CDR3 protein: CASSLAVVGKAFF

J gene: TRBJ2-7
D gene: NA
V gene: TRBV11-2
clone size: NA
CDR3 DNA: TGTGCCAGTACCTCCGCCTACGAGCAGTACTTC
CDR3 protein: CASTSAYEQYF

J gene: TRBJ2-3
D gene: TRBD2
V gene: TRBV20-1
clone size: many
CDR3 DNA: TGCAGTGCTAGGCGGGAGCCTGGCACAGATACGCAGTATTTT
CDR3 protein: CSARREPGTDTQYF

J gene: TRBJ2-7
D gene: NA
V gene: TRBV5-4
clone size: NA
CDR3 DNA: TGTGCCAGCAGCTTGTTGTTCAGGGGCGAGCAGTACTTC
CDR3 protein: CASSLLFRGEQYF

J gene: TRBJ1-2
D gene: TRBD1
V gene: TRBV11-2
clone size: NA
CDR3 DNA: TGTGCCAGCAGCCGCGACAGGGGCCAGGTGAATGGCTACACCTTC
CDR3 protein: CASSRDRGQVNGYTF

J gene: TRBJ1-1
D gene: NA
V gene: TRBV11-1
clone size: NA
CDR3 DNA: TGTGCCAGCAGCTCCACGTATGGTGAAGCTTTCTTT
CDR3 protein: CASSSTYGEAFF

J gene: TRBJ2-7
D gene: TRBD1
V gene: TRBV4-3
clone size: few
CDR3 DNA: TGCGCCAGCAGCCAAGATTCGGTTAGGACAGGGGATGAGCAGTACTTC
CDR3 protein: CASSQDSVRTGDEQYF

J gene: TRBJ1-2
D gene: NA
V gene: TRBV5-1
clone size: many
CDR3 DNA: TGCGCCAGCAGTCCCACGACCTATGGCTACACCTTC
CDR3 protein: CASSPTTYGYTF